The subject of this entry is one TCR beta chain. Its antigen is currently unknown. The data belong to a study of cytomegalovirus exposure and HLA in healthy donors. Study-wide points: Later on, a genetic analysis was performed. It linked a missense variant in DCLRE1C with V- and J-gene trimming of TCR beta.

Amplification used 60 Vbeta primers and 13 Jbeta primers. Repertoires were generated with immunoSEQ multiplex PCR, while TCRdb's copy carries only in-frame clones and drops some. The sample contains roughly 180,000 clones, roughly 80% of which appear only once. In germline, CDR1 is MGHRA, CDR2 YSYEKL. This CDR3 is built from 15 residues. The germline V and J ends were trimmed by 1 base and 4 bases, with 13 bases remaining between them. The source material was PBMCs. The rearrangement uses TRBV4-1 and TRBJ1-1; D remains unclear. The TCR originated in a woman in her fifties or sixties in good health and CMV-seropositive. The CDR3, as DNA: TGCGCCAGCAGCCAAGGGCGTCAGGTGGGCACTGAAGCTTTCTTT. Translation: CASSQGRQVGTEAFF.